This T cell receptor beta chain was captured in a study of blood T cell repertoires in COVID-19. The wider study: The United States, Italy and Spain supplied acute and convalescent COVID-19 samples.

Clones were read by immunoSEQ multiplex PCR, and TCRdb kept only the in-frame ones, dropping some. This table has some 140,000 clones, around 85% appearing once. This CDR3 contains 15 residues. Germline V gene data show CDR1 as KGHDR and CDR2 as SFDVKD. The V gene end was trimmed by 2 bases and the J gene end by 6 bases; junction bases not matched to a gene: 7. Sample: peripheral blood. This TCR was sampled from a man aged 55 to 69 with COVID-19, enrolled during active disease. This chain uses TRBV24-1 with TRBJ1-2; 8 bases line up with TRBD1. The CDR3: CATSDSYRGAHGYTF. Written as DNA, the CDR3 is TGTGCCACCAGTGATTCATACAGGGGGGCTCATGGCTACACCTTC.